This T cell receptor beta chain emerged from a study of blood T cell repertoires in COVID-19 (dated by TCRdb to 2018 to 2020). A note on the overall study: Samples from collaborators originated in the United States, Italy and Spain and spanned both the acute and convalescent phases of COVID-19. The prospective study material was composed of cDNA or gDNA derived from T cells, B-cell-depleted T cells, or PBMCs. The dataset comprised deeply sampled blood TCRbeta repertoires from subjects exposed to, actively infected with, or recovered from COVID-19. A freely available public database, intended as a resource for researchers studying the immune response to SARS-CoV-2, is where the repertoires were released. Samples were obtained from the ongoing ImmuneRACE study (first 160 participants) and from 1,200 or so subjects provided by 6 global collaborators. A de-identified subject ID, COVID-19 status, age in years and sex were almost always included in the sample metadata. Where available, HLA class I and class II types were obtained from metadata supplied by the sample provider rather than from assay-based typing. The paper's findings and limits, for the study overall: The quantity of clinical and demographic metadata differed by source and by participant and was supplied without curation.

In the prospective study, participants were about 18 to 100 years old, resided in about two dozen geographic areas of the United States, and were enrolled through a virtual design. In the prospective study, cohorts were assigned on the basis of participant-reported clinical history obtained from a screening survey and a study questionnaire. In the prospective study, whole blood, serum and a nasopharyngeal or oropharyngeal swab were collected from each participant by mobile phlebotomists. Prospective study participants could optionally give additional blood draws and questionnaires over an approximately 2-month period. Blood samples from the prospective study were shipped frozen or at room temperature prior to DNA extraction. Based on the germline V gene, the CDR1 and CDR2 sequences are SQVTM and ANQGSEA. V gives up 1 base and J gives up 4 bases, and the segment between their germline ends measures 10 bases. The CDR3 goes from the cysteine to the phenylalanine over 14 residues. CDR3 DNA is the only sequence kept; it has 42 bases, read in frame from the first base.

TCRbeta CDR3 regions were amplified from genomic DNA by means of the immunoSEQ Assay, a bias-controlled multiplex PCR. The study's own analysis went as follows. Nucleated cell counts per sample were estimated from amplification of reference gene primers within the assay. To quantify the absolute abundance of each unique TCRbeta CDR3 rearrangement, sequence reads were collapsed and filtered. For each sample, productive Simpson clonality was calculated as the square root of Simpson's diversity index over productive rearrangements. In TCRdb, the immuneACCESS table is reduced to in-frame sequences with V and J assigned. These tables do not hold every clone; where another copy was compared, an unresolved V gene accounts for under half, and the others remain unexplained. The D gene and trimming were derived from the DNA, and the V and J assignments and clone size from that table. The sample records roughly 200,000 clones, 86% of which are singletons. The ten largest clonotypes hold about 5.6% of the sample.

With regard to this clone: Its recognized antigen is unknown. There are no base qualities to consult, and no much larger clone falls within one base.

The source is a middle-aged man with acute COVID-19. This chain joins TRBV29-1 to TRBJ2-2; D gene: possibly TRBD1, on 6 matching bases. The sequenced sample consisted of PBMCs or T cells enriched from blood (not recorded which). The DNA reads TGCAGCGTTGAAGGGGGGACACCCACCGGGGAGCTGTTTTTT. It codes for CSVEGGTPTGELFF.